This section outlines one T cell receptor (beta chain) sequence together with its context. This clone was picked up one time. Its antigen remains unidentified. The input lacks base qualities; no much larger clone sits a single base away. This entry comes from a study of blood T cell repertoires in COVID-19 (dated by TCRdb to the early 2020s). Broadly, across the study: Samples covering the acute and convalescent phases of COVID-19 were provided by collaborators in the United States, Italy and Spain. The prospective study material was composed of cDNA or gDNA derived from T cells, B-cell-depleted T cells, or PBMCs. Deeply sampled blood TCRbeta repertoires from subjects exposed to, actively infected with, or recovered from COVID-19 were included in the dataset. A freely available public database, intended as a resource for researchers studying the immune response to SARS-CoV-2, is where the repertoires were released. The samples were drawn from two sources: the first 160 participants of the ongoing ImmuneRACE study, and fewer than 1,500 subjects contributed by 6 global collaborators. A de-identified subject ID, COVID-19 status, age in years and sex were almost always included in the sample metadata. Where available, HLA class I and class II types were obtained from metadata supplied by the sample provider rather than from assay-based typing.

Broader findings and caveats from the paper: How much clinical and demographic metadata was included differed by source and by participant, and the metadata was provided uncurated.

The germline V gene yields MNHEY for CDR1 and SVGAGI for CDR2. V and J are truncated by 8 bases and 7 bases respectively, leaving an intervening sequence of 12 bases. The CDR3, from cysteine to phenylalanine, totals 12 residues. The retained sequence is limited to the CDR3, 36 bases, with the frame set at the first base. At one collaborating source in Seattle, patients were enrolled during active infection and were followed longitudinally through the course of disease. Each collaborating institution followed its own protocols to collect whole blood in K2EDTA tubes. For TCRbeta analysis, collaborators shipped samples in one of three forms: frozen whole blood, isolated PBMCs, or DNA extracted from either of those sample types. TCRbeta CDR3 regions were amplified from genomic DNA using the immunoSEQ Assay, a bias-controlled multiplex PCR. As for how the authors treated the data: Within the assay, amplification of reference gene primers was used to estimate how many nucleated cells each sample contained. To quantify the absolute abundance of each unique TCRbeta CDR3 rearrangement, sequence reads were collapsed and filtered. Productive Simpson clonality was computed per sample as the square root of Simpson's diversity index over productive rearrangements. Held by TCRdb, this immuneACCESS table contains in-frame sequences only and omits some clones. Under half of the omission traces to an unresolved V gene where checked; the cause of the rest is unknown. For V, J and clone size, that table is used; D and trimming come from the DNA. In this sample the table shows roughly 290,000 clones, about 86% of which occur a single time. Around a sixth of the sample goes to the ten largest clones.

Sequences were obtained from peripheral blood. This clonotype was sampled from a person between 65 and 79 years old with COVID-19, enrolled during active disease. Recombination connected TRBV6-5 to TRBJ1-5; TRBD1 could be the D gene, as 5 bases match. The nucleotide sequence is given as TGTGCCAGCGCGACAGCGAACCAGCCCCAGCATTTT. Its amino acids are CASATANQPQHF.